This is a list of T cell receptor beta chains from one sample in a study of T cell repertoires in cytomegalovirus infection. Each CDR3 protein gets one entry after TCRdb re-called the reads with MiXCR. The sample yields 300,000 to 400,000 distinct CDR3 sequences, about a sixth seen once. Sequencing was carried out using PBMCs. Source of these receptors: a human donor in good health (CMV status not recorded). Some clones in this sample may be carry-over from other donors' samples. Each CDR3 is given with its conserved first and last residue. Each record gives: D gene, clone size, J gene, V gene, CDR3 protein, CDR3 DNA. The D gene is left open where the match is weak. Only some rows state a clone size, as once, few, many or a class for expanded clones.

D: -; size: many; J: TRBJ2-7; V: TRBV7-2; CDR3: CASSNTRGPYEQYF; DNA: TGTGCCAGCAGCAATACCCGGGGTCCCTACGAGCAGTACTTC
D: -; size: -; J: TRBJ2-3; V: TRBV20-1; CDR3: CSAREASAERVTDTQYF; DNA: TGCAGTGCTAGAGAGGCATCGGCCGAACGTGTCACAGATACGCAGTATTTT
D: TRBD2; size: many; J: TRBJ2-1; V: TRBV12-3/TRBV12-4; CDR3: CASSLGLARNEQFF; DNA: TGTGCCAGCAGTTTGGGACTAGCGAGAAATGAGCAGTTCTTC
D: -; size: many; J: TRBJ2-3; V: TRBV7-2; CDR3: CASSRAVLQYF; DNA: TGTGCCAGCAGCAGGGCGGTATTGCAGTATTTT
D: TRBD2; size: -; J: TRBJ2-3; V: TRBV20-1; CDR3: CSASFPLAGATDTQYF; DNA: TGCAGTGCTAGCTTCCCCCTAGCGGGTGCCACAGATACGCAGTATTTT
D: -; size: many; J: TRBJ1-5; V: TRBV19; CDR3: CASSNLPSGFAQPQHF; DNA: TGTGCCAGTAGTAACCTCCCGTCGGGCTTCGCTCAGCCCCAGCATTTT
D: TRBD1; size: few; J: TRBJ1-2; V: TRBV19; CDR3: CASWRWDRDNYGYTF; DNA: TGTGCCAGCTGGCGGTGGGACAGGGATAACTATGGCTACACCTTC
D: -; size: many; J: TRBJ2-2; V: TRBV7-2; CDR3: CASRGWSTGELFF; DNA: TGTGCCAGCAGGGGTTGGTCCACCGGGGAGCTGTTTTTT
D: TRBD1; size: -; J: TRBJ2-1; V: TRBV5-8; CDR3: CASSFAGTGGNEQFF; DNA: TGTGCCAGCAGCTTCGCAGGGACAGGGGGCAATGAGCAGTTCTTC
D: -; size: many; J: TRBJ1-2; V: TRBV20-1; CDR3: CSASGRSNYGYTF; DNA: TGCAGTGCTAGTGGTAGATCTAACTATGGCTACACCTTC
D: TRBD1; size: -; J: TRBJ1-6; V: TRBV11-2; CDR3: CASSPTGALYNSPLHF; DNA: TGTGCCAGCAGCCCGACAGGGGCTTTATATAATTCACCCCTCCACTTT
D: -; size: many; J: TRBJ2-7; V: TRBV7-6; CDR3: CASSLPRSEQYF; DNA: TGTGCCAGCAGCTTACCCCGGAGCGAGCAGTACTTC
D: -; size: -; J: TRBJ1-4; V: TRBV7-6; CDR3: CASSLLAKLFF; DNA: TGTGCCAGCAGCTTATTGGCAAAACTGTTTTTT
D: TRBD2; size: -; J: TRBJ2-2; V: TRBV15; CDR3: CATSTQGLARSPTGELFF; DNA: TGTGCCACCAGCACCCAGGGACTAGCAAGGTCCCCGACCGGGGAGCTGTTTTTT
D: TRBD1; size: many; J: TRBJ2-5; V: TRBV7-2; CDR3: CASSLELGTGKETQYF; DNA: TGTGCCAGCAGCTTAGAATTGGGGACAGGGAAAGAGACCCAGTACTTC
D: -; size: few; J: TRBJ1-1; V: TRBV5-6; CDR3: CASSLIRGHPNTEAFF; DNA: TGTGCCAGCAGCTTGATACGAGGACACCCGAACACTGAAGCTTTCTTT
D: -; size: many; J: TRBJ1-6; V: TRBV5-6; CDR3: CASSLGQYNSPLHF; DNA: TGTGCCAGCAGCCTGGGGCAGTATAATTCACCCCTCCACTTT
D: TRBD2; size: many; J: TRBJ2-1; V: TRBV5-1; CDR3: CASSSRGVAGANEQFF; DNA: TGCGCCAGCAGCTCTCGGGGGGTAGCGGGAGCGAATGAGCAGTTCTTC
D: -; size: many; J: TRBJ2-7; V: TRBV7-2; CDR3: CASSLGWAYEQYF; DNA: TGTGCCAGCAGCTTAGGTTGGGCCTACGAGCAGTACTTC
D: -; size: -; J: TRBJ1-2; V: TRBV5-4; CDR3: CASSPDKVGIGDGYTF; DNA: TGTGCCAGCAGCCCTGATAAGGTGGGGATTGGAGATGGCTACACCTTC
D: -; size: few; J: TRBJ2-1; V: TRBV19; CDR3: CASAQGNPYNEQFF; DNA: TGTGCCTCCGCACAGGGAAACCCCTACAATGAGCAGTTCTTC
D: TRBD2; size: -; J: TRBJ2-3; V: TRBV12-5; CDR3: CASGLARGGADTQYF; DNA: TGTGCTAGTGGTTTGGCCCGGGGGGGGGCAGATACGCAGTATTTT
D: -; size: many; J: TRBJ2-5; V: TRBV29-1; CDR3: CSVEGWGFPQETQYF; DNA: TGCAGCGTTGAAGGGTGGGGGTTTCCACAAGAGACCCAGTACTTC
D: -; size: -; J: TRBJ2-3; V: TRBV5-1; CDR3: CASSLGPGTTGTLPYF; DNA: TGCGCCAGCAGCCTAGGGCCCGGTACCACCGGGACCCTGCCGTATTTT
D: -; size: many; J: TRBJ1-2; V: TRBV7-2; CDR3: CASSPRSSVYTF; DNA: TGTGCCAGCAGCCCCCGGTCCTCTGTCTACACCTTC
D: TRBD1; size: -; J: TRBJ1-2; V: TRBV12-3/TRBV12-4; CDR3: CASSPRTGNYGYTF; DNA: TGTGCCAGCAGTCCACGGACAGGGAACTATGGCTACACCTTC